This entry lists 15 T cell receptor beta chains sequenced from one sample in a study of glioma-infiltrating T cells after dendritic cell vaccination. Libraries were prepared by immunoSEQ multiplex PCR; TCRdb keeps only in-frame clonotypes and omits some of them. The sample lists tens of thousands of clones, about nine tenths occurring once. This specimen was blood, taken before dendritic cell vaccination. All receptors come from a human donor with glioblastoma.

V is TRBV9 and J is TRBJ2-1, with 14 bases lining up with TRBD2. The J segment lost 8 bases and the V segment lost 3 bases, leaving 4 bases of the junction unmatched. The CDR3 totals 15 residues. Germline V lookup: CDR1 SGDLS, CDR2 YYNGEE. This chain's CDR3 is CASSALGLAGDEQFF. For the CDR3, the DNA is TGTGCCAGCAGCGCACTGGGACTAGCGGGAGATGAGCAGTTCTTC.

V is TRBV9 and J is TRBJ2-1; 12 bases match TRBD2. The CDR3 loop spans 16 amino acids. After removal of 0 bases from V and 3 bases from J, the junction contained 1 base not matched to a gene. From germline, CDR1 is SGDLS and CDR2 YYNGEE. As DNA, the CDR3 is TGTGCCAGCAGCGTAGCGACTAGCGGGGGCTACAATGAGCAGTTCTTC. Translation gives CASSVATSGGYNEQFF.

Points on this clone: The junction departs from germline at one end; a sequencing error may be responsible. The V gene is TRBV25-1, the J gene TRBJ1-2; unclear D gene. Germline V gene sequence: CDR1 MGHDK, CDR2 SYGVNS. The CDR3 consists of 12 residues. CDR3 residues: CASSEYGERPQF. In DNA, the CDR3 is TGTGCCAGCAGTGAATATGGAGAACGGCCACAATTC.

The rearrangement uses TRBV29-1 and TRBJ1-1, with TRBD1 identical over 10 bases. The ends lost 4 bases at V and 1 base at J; junction bases unmatched: 9. Germline CDR1 reads SQVTM; CDR2 reads ANQGSEA. This CDR3 comprises 16 residues. CDR3: CSVGGQGRGSNTEAFF. DNA of the CDR3: TGCAGCGTTGGGGGACAGGGGAGGGGATCGAACACTGAAGCTTTCTTT. The full variable domain, its missing parts supplied by reference TRBV29-1 and TRBJ1-1, is SAVISQKPSRDICQRGTSLTIQCQVDSQVTMMFWYRQQPGQSLTLIATANQGSEATYESGFVIDKFPISRPNLTFSTLTVSNMSPEDSSIYLCSVGGQGRGSNTEAFFGQGTRLTVV.

CDR3 sequence reads: CASSSLLVAGGSTDTQYF. CDR3 bases: TGTGCCAGTAGTAGTCTCTTGGTAGCGGGGGGGAGCACAGATACGCAGTATTTT. This chain joins TRBV19 and TRBJ2-3, with 11 bases identical to TRBD2. V shed 4 bases, J shed 0 bases, and the junction held 9 bases outside the gene matches. Germline CDR1 and CDR2: LNHDA and SQIVND (reference sequence). The CDR3 loop spans 18 amino acids.

This sequence joins TRBV29-1 and TRBJ2-7, with 9 nucleotides matching TRBD2. CDR3 length equals 14 residues. The J segment lost 4 bases and the V segment lost 3 bases, leaving 7 bases of the junction unmatched. CDR1 is SQVTM, CDR2 ANQGSEA, per germline. This CDR3 reads CSVDRRGGGYEQYF. CDR3 nucleotides: TGCAGCGTTGATCGGCGGGGGGGCGGTTACGAGCAGTACTTC.

The chain combines TRBV6-5 with TRBJ2-1; the D gene is possibly TRBD1 (6 bases). Trimming left V 3 bases short and J 3 bases short, with 12 bases between. Germline CDR1 MNHEY, CDR2 SVGAGI. The CDR3 has 15 residues. The CDR3 protein is CASSYSTGDYNEQFF. The DNA for the CDR3 is TGTGCCAGCAGTTATTCGACAGGAGACTACAATGAGCAGTTCTTC.

The chain couples TRBV7-9 to TRBJ2-3, with 11 bases that match TRBD2. This CDR3 is built from 16 residues. Per the germline V gene, CDR1 is SEHNR and CDR2 is FQNEAQ (reference sequence). With 6 bases clipped from V and 2 bases from J, the junction kept 7 bases outside the gene matches. CDR3 sequence reads: CASRSTSGDATDTQYF. The CDR3, as DNA: TGTGCCAGCAGGTCGACTAGCGGGGACGCCACAGATACGCAGTATTTT.

The DNA for the CDR3 is TGCGCCAGCAGCCAAGAAGCCCAGACTTTTTACTACGAGCAGTACTTC. It codes for CASSQEAQTFYYEQYF. V and J are TRBV4-3 and TRBJ2-7; D call uncertain. The CDR3 has 16 residues. Germline V gene lookup returns CDR1 LGHNA and CDR2 YSLEER. Between the trimmed V and J ends, which lost 0 bases and 3 bases, there was a span of 15 bases.

This rearrangement joins TRBV7-9 to TRBJ2-1, with TRBD2 matching over 10 bases. Looked up from germline, CDR1 is SEHNR and CDR2 is FQNEAQ (reference sequence). Trimming removed 1 base from V and 6 bases from J; junction bases left unmatched: 3. CDR3 length: 15 residues. The CDR3 spells CASSLVASGSNEQFF. The CDR3 DNA follows: TGTGCCAGCAGCTTAGTCGCTAGCGGGAGCAATGAGCAGTTCTTC.

This clone was found once. The chain recombines TRBV7-9 with TRBJ2-7; D is unresolved. The germline gives CDR1 SEHNR, CDR2 FQNEAQ (reference sequence). V dropped 2 bases and J dropped 2 bases, with 10 bases sitting between them. The CDR3 runs 14 residues. CDR3 nucleotide sequence: TGTGCCAGCAGCTTATCCAACTTGGCCTACGAGCAGTACTTC. This gives the protein CASSLSNLAYEQYF.

The chain has TRBV7-8 and TRBJ2-7; possibly TRBD2 for D (5 bases). V was clipped by 1 base and J by 5 bases, with 6 bases between them. The germline CDR1 and CDR2 sequences are SGHVS and FQNEAQ. The CDR3 is 12 amino acids. Here the CDR3 DNA reads TGTGCCAGCAGCTTAGTAGCGCACGAGCAGTACTTC. Translating it yields CASSLVAHEQYF.

The gene calls are TRBV19 and TRBJ2-5; 7 nucleotides line up with TRBD2. The length of the CDR3 is 16 residues. Germline V gene lookup returns CDR1 LNHDA and CDR2 SQIVND (reference sequence). V trimming: 3 bases; J trimming: 0 bases; junction bases outside the gene matches: 7. CDR3 DNA: TGTGCCAGTAGTATGGGGAGGGGCGGGTACCAAGAGACCCAGTACTTC. It encodes CASSMGRGGYQETQYF.

The genes are TRBV18 and TRBJ1-2, with D possibly being TRBD1 (5 bases). The V end was cut by 6 bases, the J end by 8 bases, with 16 bases between. Looked up from germline, CDR1 is KGHSH and CDR2 is LQKENI. The CDR3 sequence is 13 residues long. The CDR3 coding sequence is TGTGCCAGCTCGACTGAGACAGATTCCGGCTACACCTTC. Encoded protein: CASSTETDSGYTF.

This chain uses TRBV7-3 with TRBJ2-2; TRBD1 aligns across 8 bases. Germline lookup yields CDR1 SGHTA and CDR2 FQGTGA. Trimming at V came to 4 bases and at J to 6 bases, leaving 4 bases not matched to a gene. CDR3 length: 14 amino acids. Written as DNA, the CDR3 is TGTGCCAGCAGCTACGGACAGGGATCCGGGGAGCTGTTTTTT. Translated: CASSYGQGSGELFF. The full variable domain, completed using reference TRBV7-3 and TRBJ2-2, is GAGVSQTPSNKVTEKGKYVELRCDPISGHTALYWYRQSLGQGPEFLIYFQGTGAADDSGLPNDRFFAVRPEGSVSTLKIQRTERGDSAVYLCASSYGQGSGELFFGEGSRLTVL.